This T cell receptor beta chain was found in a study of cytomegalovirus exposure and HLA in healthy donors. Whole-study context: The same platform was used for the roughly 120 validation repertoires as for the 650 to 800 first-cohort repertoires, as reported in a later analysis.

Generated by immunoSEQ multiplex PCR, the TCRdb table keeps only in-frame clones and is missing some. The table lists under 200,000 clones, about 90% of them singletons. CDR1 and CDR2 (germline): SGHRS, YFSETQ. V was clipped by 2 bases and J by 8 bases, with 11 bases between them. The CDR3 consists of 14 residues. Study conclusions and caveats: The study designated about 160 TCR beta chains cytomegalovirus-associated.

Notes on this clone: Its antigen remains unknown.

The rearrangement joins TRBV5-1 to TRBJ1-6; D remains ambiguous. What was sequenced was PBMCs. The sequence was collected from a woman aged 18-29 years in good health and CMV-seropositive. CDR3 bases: TGCGCCAGCAGCTTTACGGGTATTTATTCACCCCTCCACTTT. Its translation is CASSFTGIYSPLHF.